This entry is about one T cell receptor beta chain. In germline, CDR1 is MDHEN, CDR2 SYDVKM. V lost 5 bases and J lost 0, with 16 bases in between. The CDR3 sequence is 16 residues long. This entry belongs to a study of blood T cell repertoires in COVID-19. As for the study in general: The study drew acute and convalescent COVID-19 samples from the United States, Italy and Spain. T cells, B-cell-depleted T cells, or PBMCs supplied cDNA or gDNA.

Methods used by the authors: The assay estimated nucleated cells by amplifying reference gene primers. The assay was immunoSEQ multiplex PCR, and TCRdb's table has in-frame clones only and misses some. The V and J calls and clone size come from that table; D and trimming were worked out from the DNA. This table has some 300,000 clones, approximately 86% appearing once. Seattle's enrolled individuals joined amid active infection and were then monitored longitudinally. The V and J genes are TRBV28 and TRBJ1-2; D gene ambiguous. The sample was peripheral blood. The sequence derives from a woman in her seventies with COVID-19, enrolled during active disease. CDR3 DNA sequence: TGTGCCAGCAGTCTCGAGGGAATCCTGACTAACTATGGCTACACCTTC. This gives the protein CASSLEGILTNYGYTF.